One sample yielded the 32 T cell receptor beta chains listed below, sequenced in a study of identical twins. TCRdb reanalysed the 5' RACE reads using MiXCR and keeps one entry per CDR3 protein. The sample holds about 250,000 distinct CDR3 sequences, about 8.5% seen once. This same sample was also part of a study on yellow fever vaccine responses in identical twins.

Specimen: CD8+ T cells sorted from blood. The receptors derive from a woman under 30 in good health.

This clonotype has at least ten counts. The gene calls are TRBV27 and TRBJ2-2; no clear D. The CDR3 extends over 15 amino acids. CDR1 is MNHEY and CDR2 is SMNVEV in the germline V gene (reference sequence). V was trimmed by 3 bases and J by 2 bases, leaving 10 bases between them. The DNA for the CDR3 is TGTGCCAGCAGTTTGTACAGCTTAAACACCGGGGAGCTGTTTTTT. It codes for CASSLYSLNTGELFF.

This clonotype was found a few times. The chain combines TRBV7-2 with TRBJ2-3, with TRBD2 identical over 9 bases. After removal of 7 bases from V and 4 bases from J, the junction contained 15 bases not matched to a gene. Germline V gene lookup returns CDR1 SGHTA and CDR2 FQGNSA. The CDR3 is made up of 17 amino acids. CDR3 bases: TGTGCCAGCACCCCCTTTGGAGCGGGAGGAGCCTCAGATACGCAGTATTTT. Protein sequence: CASTPFGAGGASDTQYF.

This clonotype was found many times. The chain carries TRBV11-2 and TRBJ2-1; D may be TRBD1 or TRBD2 (7 bases each). The length of the CDR3 is 20 residues. V was cut by 4 bases and J by 4 bases, with 29 bases left in between. The germline V gene has CDR1 SGHAT and CDR2 FQNNGV. The CDR3 DNA is TGTGCCAGCAGCTCACCGACAGGGTGGCTAGCGGATCCCCAATACAATGAGCAGTTCTTC. It yields the protein CASSSPTGWLADPQYNEQFF.

This clonotype was counted at least ten times. The chain combines TRBV20-1 with TRBJ2-7, with 7 bases aligning to TRBD1. J gave up 6 bases and V 6 bases, and 17 bases lay outside the gene matches. Looked up from germline, CDR1 is DFQATT and CDR2 is SNEGSKA (reference sequence). The CDR3 has 15 amino acids. CDR3 protein: CSAPRADRDVVEQYF. CDR3 nucleotide sequence: TGCAGTGCCCCGCGGGCCGACAGGGATGTCGTCGAGCAGTACTTC.

The chain couples TRBV30 to TRBJ2-5; no reliable D call. This CDR3 spans 12 amino acids. The V gene lost 1 base and the J gene lost 0 bases, with 3 bases spanning the gap. CDR1 is GTSNPN and CDR2 is SVGIG in the germline V gene (reference sequence). The CDR3: CAWSGYQETQYF. The CDR3 nucleotides read TGTGCCTGGAGTGGGTACCAAGAGACCCAGTACTTC. Full variable domain (remainder filled in from reference TRBV30 and TRBJ2-5): SQTIHQWPATLVQPVGSPLSLECTVEGTSNPNLYWYRQAAGRGLQLLFYSVGIGQISSEVPQNLSASRPQDRQFILSSKKLLLSDSGFYLCAWSGYQETQYFGPGTRLLVL.

This clonotype has ten or more counts. The V call is TRBV20-1, the J call TRBJ2-7; the match to TRBD1 covers 7 bases. From germline, CDR1 is DFQATT and CDR2 SNEGSKA (reference sequence). The CDR3 spans 14 residues. V shed 1 base, J shed 5 bases, and the junction held 8 bases outside the gene matches. The CDR3 DNA reads TGCAGTGCTAGAGGCCGACAGGGCTTCCACGAGCAGTACTTC. This encodes CSARGRQGFHEQYF.

This clonotype has more than one count but fewer than ten. The chain couples TRBV4-3 to TRBJ2-7; 9 bases match TRBD2. This CDR3 has 16 amino acids. Germline lookup yields CDR1 LGHNA and CDR2 YSLEER. J lost 3 bases, V lost 0 bases, and 6 bases had no gene match. The CDR3 loop is CASSQDGTSWYYEQYF. Here the CDR3 DNA reads TGCGCCAGCAGCCAAGATGGGACTAGCTGGTACTACGAGCAGTACTTC.

This clonotype was seen at least ten times. The chain carries TRBV5-1 and TRBJ2-1, with 9 bases aligning to TRBD2. The CDR3 has 16 residues. The J segment lost 8 bases and the V segment lost 0 bases, leaving 9 bases of the junction unmatched. The germline V gene has CDR1 SGHRS and CDR2 YFSETQ. CDR3 sequence reads: CASSLDGGGALHEQFF. Here the CDR3 DNA reads TGCGCCAGCAGCTTGGACGGCGGGGGGGCTTTACATGAGCAGTTCTTC.

This clonotype was seen a handful of times. The V call is TRBV7-9, the J call TRBJ2-3; 9 nucleotides agree with TRBD1. The germline CDR1 and CDR2 sequences are SEHNR and FQNEAQ (reference sequence). The CDR3 has 16 residues. V shed 10 bases and J 2 bases; nucleotides not matched to a gene: 13. In nucleotides, the CDR3 is TGTGCCACAACCACAGGGGGCACAGCCAACACAGATACGCAGTATTTT. It is translated as CATTTGGTANTDTQYF.

The chain carries TRBV7-9 and TRBJ2-3; D perhaps matches TRBD2 (6 bases). Germline lookup yields CDR1 SEHNR and CDR2 FQNEAQ (reference sequence). There are 16 residues in the CDR3. V was clipped by 5 bases and J by 3 bases, with 18 bases between them. In nucleotides, the CDR3 is TGTGCCAGCAGCCCCTCGGGGCGGGGATGGACAGATACGCAGTATTTT. This encodes CASSPSGRGWTDTQYF.

The chain combines TRBV7-2 with TRBJ2-3; the match to TRBD2 covers 10 bases. Germline trimming cut 3 bases from V and 0 bases from J; bases unmatched to any gene: 3. The CDR3 consists of 16 residues. Germline values: CDR1 SGHTA, CDR2 FQGNSA. This CDR3 reads CASSLGAGGSTDTQYF. Here the CDR3 DNA reads TGTGCCAGCAGCTTGGGAGCGGGAGGGAGCACAGATACGCAGTATTTT.

The chain employs TRBV6-2 or TRBV6-3 and TRBJ2-1; 7 bases fit TRBD2. CDR3 length: 16 residues. Germline CDR1 reads MNHEY; CDR2 reads SVGEGT. V shed 1 base, J shed 4 bases, and the junction held 7 bases outside the gene matches. The CDR3: CASSYYQTSPYNEQFF. CDR3 DNA: TGTGCCAGCAGTTACTACCAGACTAGCCCTTACAATGAGCAGTTCTTC.

The V gene is TRBV27, the J gene TRBJ2-2, with 10 nucleotides matching TRBD2. V shed 0 bases and J 3 bases; nucleotides not matched to a gene: 1. This CDR3 comprises 16 residues. Germline V gene lookup returns CDR1 MNHEY and CDR2 SMNVEV (reference sequence). The CDR3 nucleotides are TGTGCCAGCAGTTTATCTCTAGCGGGAGACACCGGGGAGCTGTTTTTT. Translated: CASSLSLAGDTGELFF.

The chain uses TRBV20-1 and TRBJ2-3; D is uncertain. V lost 7 bases and J lost 6, with 17 bases in between. CDR1 and CDR2 from the germline V gene are DFQATT and SNEGSKA (reference sequence). The CDR3 is 13 residues long. The CDR3 DNA sequence: TGCAGTGAGGCCCCGCCGATCTCCGATACGCAGTATTTT. Protein sequence: CSEAPPISDTQYF.

This clonotype was seen ten or more times. This chain joins TRBV10-1 and TRBJ2-7; D is unresolved. The V end lost 1 base, the J end lost 9 bases, and 10 bases lay between the germline ends. The germline V gene encodes CDR1 WNHNN and CDR2 SYGVQD (reference sequence). The CDR3 loop spans 12 amino acids. Here the CDR3 reads CASSELGTLQYF. The CDR3 DNA reads TGCGCCAGCAGTGAGTTGGGTACTCTGCAGTACTTC.

This clonotype was counted only a few times. The chain combines TRBV20-1 with TRBJ2-7, with D possibly being TRBD1 or TRBD2 (6 bases each). V was shortened by 0 bases and J by 6 bases, with 18 bases between the two germline ends. Germline V CDR1 and CDR2: DFQATT, SNEGSKA (reference sequence). This CDR3 has 15 residues. CDR3 loop: CSARDRGGPLVEQYF. CDR3 DNA sequence: TGCAGTGCTAGAGACAGGGGAGGCCCCTTAGTCGAGCAGTACTTC.

J is TRBJ2-6 and V is TRBV15; D is perhaps TRBD2 (5 bases). The CDR3 consists of 15 residues. The germline gives CDR1 LNHNV, CDR2 YYDKDF (reference sequence). V lost 6 bases to trimming and J lost 3 bases, with 12 bases between them. CDR3 sequence reads: CATSGKRDGANVLTF. In DNA, the CDR3 is TGTGCCACCAGTGGGAAACGGGATGGGGCCAACGTCCTGACTTTC.

V usage is TRBV20-1 and J usage is TRBJ2-4; D may be TRBD1 or TRBD2 (5 bases each). From germline, CDR1 is DFQATT and CDR2 SNEGSKA (reference sequence). The V and J ends lost 0 bases and 0 bases respectively, with 18 bases between them. The CDR3 spans 18 residues. The CDR3 DNA reads as TGCAGTGCTAGAGATTGGGGGACGATGCAGCTAGCCAAAAACATTCAGTACTTC. Its protein is CSARDWGTMQLAKNIQYF.

J is TRBJ2-5 and V is TRBV27, with D uncertain. The V gene lost 8 bases and the J gene lost 7 bases, with 14 bases spanning the gap. The CDR3 has 12 amino acids. Looked up from germline, CDR1 is MNHEY and CDR2 is SMNVEV (reference sequence). CDR3 in DNA: TGTGCCAGCTCACGACCCGCCGGGACCCAGTACTTC. Translated: CASSRPAGTQYF.

This clonotype was picked up many times. This chain uses TRBV27 with TRBJ2-4; the match to TRBD1 covers 7 bases. Germline V gene lookup returns CDR1 MNHEY and CDR2 SMNVEV (reference sequence). The CDR3 is 16 residues long. V was pared by 3 bases and J by 0 bases, with 5 bases of the junction left unmatched. The CDR3 spells CASSLYTGVAKNIQYF. The CDR3 DNA reads as TGTGCCAGCAGTTTGTACACAGGGGTAGCCAAAAACATTCAGTACTTC.

There are a few counts of this clonotype. V gene TRBV15 combines with J gene TRBJ2-7; 9 bases agree with TRBD2. The CDR3 has 15 residues. Germline V gene sequence: CDR1 LNHNV, CDR2 YYDKDF (reference sequence). Unmatched junction bases numbered 6, after V lost 1 base and J lost 5 bases. The chain's CDR3 is CATSRAHSGSDEQYF. The CDR3 nucleotides read TGTGCCACCAGCAGAGCCCATAGCGGGAGCGACGAGCAGTACTTC. Drawing the rest from reference TRBV15 and TRBJ2-7, the complete variable domain is DAMVIQNPRYQVTQFGKPVTLSCSQTLNHNVMYWYQQKSSQAPKLLFHYYDKDFNNEADTPDNFQSRRPNTSFCFLDIRSPGLGDTAMYLCATSRAHSGSDEQYFGPGTRLTVT.

This clonotype was seen a few times. The gene calls are TRBV7-8 and TRBJ2-5, with a possible D match to TRBD1 (6 bases). V lost 5 bases to trimming and J lost 4 bases, with 17 bases between them. Per the germline V gene, CDR1 is SGHVS and CDR2 is FQNEAQ. The length of the CDR3 is 15 residues. The CDR3 DNA is TGTGCCAGCAGCCTGGGCAGGGGAGCTCGAGAGACCCAGTACTTC. Translating it yields CASSLGRGARETQYF.

The chain uses TRBV5-6 and TRBJ1-2; tentatively, D is TRBD1 (5 bases). The CDR3 covers 14 residues. V was cut by 4 bases and J by 4 bases, with 14 bases left in between. Per the germline V gene, CDR1 is SGHDT and CDR2 is YYEEEE. CDR3 sequence: CASSKGPPVYGYTF. Here the CDR3 DNA reads TGTGCCAGCAGCAAGGGACCGCCGGTCTATGGCTACACCTTC. Full variable domain (rest looked up from reference TRBV5-6 and TRBJ1-2): DAGVTQSPTHLIKTRGQQVTLRCSPKSGHDTVSWYQQALGQGPQFIFQYYEEEERQRGNFPDRFSGHQFPNYSSELNVNALLLGDSALYLCASSKGPPVYGYTFGSGTRLTVV.

This clonotype was observed a few times. V gene TRBV7-9 combines with J gene TRBJ2-1; D possibly matches TRBD1 or TRBD2 (5 bases each). There are 13 residues in the CDR3. Germline-derived CDR1 and CDR2 are SEHNR and FQNEAQ (reference sequence). With 3 bases removed from V and 9 bases from J, the gap between germline ends came to 12 bases. CDR3 region: CASSLVRGVEQFF. In nucleotides, the CDR3 is TGTGCCAGCAGCTTGGTGAGGGGTGTTGAGCAGTTCTTC.

The chain couples TRBV2 to TRBJ2-1, with D possibly being TRBD1 or TRBD2 (6 bases each). This CDR3 has 14 amino acids. CDR1 and CDR2 (germline): SNHLY, FYNNEI. Trimming pared 7 bases from V and 2 bases from J, leaving 12 bases between. The CDR3 region is CASIGGLTYNEQFF. The CDR3 DNA follows: TGTGCCAGCATCGGGGGCCTGACCTACAATGAGCAGTTCTTC. The full variable domain, completed using reference TRBV2 and TRBJ2-1, is EPEVTQTPSHQVTQMGQEVILRCVPISNHLYFYWYRQILGQKVEFLVSFYNNEISEKSEIFDDQFSVERPDGSNFTLKIRSTKLEDSAMYFCASIGGLTYNEQFFGPGTRLTVL.

Only a few counts were recorded for this clonotype. This CDR3 reads CATSDFTILAGGKDEQFF. The CDR3 DNA follows: TGTGCCACCAGTGATTTCACCATTCTAGCGGGAGGGAAGGATGAGCAGTTCTTC. V gene TRBV24-1 combines with J gene TRBJ2-1; 12 bases agree with TRBD2. The CDR3 length is 18 residues. Germline V lookup: CDR1 KGHDR, CDR2 SFDVKD. The V gene end was trimmed by 1 base and the J gene end by 8 bases; junction bases not matched to a gene: 11.

There are a few counts of this clonotype. The chain is built from TRBV7-9 and TRBJ1-5; the D gene is possibly TRBD1 (5 bases). V shed 4 bases and J shed 11 bases, with 21 bases lying between them. The germline V gene has CDR1 SEHNR and CDR2 FQNEAQ (reference sequence). This CDR3 has 15 residues. CDR3 sequence: CASSSQDEPGGAQHF. The CDR3 nucleotides read TGTGCCAGCAGCTCACAGGACGAGCCGGGTGGAGCCCAGCATTTT.

V gene TRBV29-1 combines with J gene TRBJ2-2, with 8 nucleotides matching TRBD1. The germline V gene has CDR1 SQVTM and CDR2 ANQGSEA. Losses at the gene ends were 7 bases for V and 4 bases for J; bases not matched to a gene: 8. The CDR3 extends over 14 amino acids. The CDR3 DNA follows: TGCAGCGCTCTCGGACAGGGTCGCACCGGGGAGCTGTTTTTT. Translating gives CSALGQGRTGELFF.

In this sample, this clonotype turned up many times. The chain couples TRBV4-3 to TRBJ2-7; 8 bases map to TRBD2. V shed 4 bases and J 2 bases; nucleotides not matched to a gene: 4. The CDR3 sequence is 14 residues long. The germline V gene has CDR1 LGHNA and CDR2 YSLEER. CDR3 region: CASSPREGAYEQYF. In nucleotides, the CDR3 is TGCGCCAGCAGCCCCCGGGAGGGAGCCTACGAGCAGTACTTC.

This clonotype has at least ten counts. V gene TRBV20-1 combines with J gene TRBJ2-1; no firm D call. The CDR3 is 14 amino acids. V was pared by 8 bases and J by 0 bases, with 14 bases between. CDR1 and CDR2 from the germline V gene are DFQATT and SNEGSKA (reference sequence). The CDR3 DNA is TGCAGTCCCATGGAACCGAGCTCCTACAATGAGCAGTTCTTC. Its protein product is CSPMEPSSYNEQFF.

This clonotype showed up many times. The V and J genes are TRBV10-2 and TRBJ1-2; weak D call: TRBD1 (6 bases). CDR1 and CDR2 from the germline V gene are WSHSY and SAAADI. This CDR3 has 14 residues. V gave up 3 bases and J gave up 11 bases, with 19 bases separating them. The DNA for the CDR3 is TGCGCCAGCAGTGAATTGGAACAGGGCAGAGGATACACCTTC. Encoded protein: CASSELEQGRGYTF.

Regarding this clonotype: A read error is possible here, since a much larger clone lies one base away. The chain is built from TRBV6-2 or TRBV6-3 and TRBJ1-1; D gene unclear. The CDR3 is 15 amino acids. Germline V gene data show CDR1 as MNHEY and CDR2 as SVGEGT. The CDR3 bases are TGTGTCAGCAGCCACGGTCGGACGAAGAACACTGAAGCTTTCTTT. Its translation: CVSSHGRTKNTEAFF.